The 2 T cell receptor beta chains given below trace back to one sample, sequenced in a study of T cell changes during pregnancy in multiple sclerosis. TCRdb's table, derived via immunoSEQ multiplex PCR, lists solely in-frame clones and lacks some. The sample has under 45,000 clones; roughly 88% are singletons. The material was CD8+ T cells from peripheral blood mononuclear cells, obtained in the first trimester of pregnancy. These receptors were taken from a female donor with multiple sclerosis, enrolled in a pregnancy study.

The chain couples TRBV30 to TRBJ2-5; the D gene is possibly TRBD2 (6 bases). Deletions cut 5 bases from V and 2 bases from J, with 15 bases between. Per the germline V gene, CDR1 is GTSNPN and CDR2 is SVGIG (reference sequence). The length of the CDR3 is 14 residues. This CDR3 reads CAWEKGRGQETQYF. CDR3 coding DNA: TGTGCCTGGGAGAAAGGACGGGGGCAAGAGACCCAGTACTTC.

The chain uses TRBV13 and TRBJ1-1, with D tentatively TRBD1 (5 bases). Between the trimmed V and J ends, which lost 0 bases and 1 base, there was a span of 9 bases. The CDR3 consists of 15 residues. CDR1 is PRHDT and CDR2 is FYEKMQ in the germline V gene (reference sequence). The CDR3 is CASSLGAGPNTEAFF. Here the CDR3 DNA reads TGTGCCAGCAGCTTAGGGGCAGGGCCGAACACTGAAGCTTTCTTT.